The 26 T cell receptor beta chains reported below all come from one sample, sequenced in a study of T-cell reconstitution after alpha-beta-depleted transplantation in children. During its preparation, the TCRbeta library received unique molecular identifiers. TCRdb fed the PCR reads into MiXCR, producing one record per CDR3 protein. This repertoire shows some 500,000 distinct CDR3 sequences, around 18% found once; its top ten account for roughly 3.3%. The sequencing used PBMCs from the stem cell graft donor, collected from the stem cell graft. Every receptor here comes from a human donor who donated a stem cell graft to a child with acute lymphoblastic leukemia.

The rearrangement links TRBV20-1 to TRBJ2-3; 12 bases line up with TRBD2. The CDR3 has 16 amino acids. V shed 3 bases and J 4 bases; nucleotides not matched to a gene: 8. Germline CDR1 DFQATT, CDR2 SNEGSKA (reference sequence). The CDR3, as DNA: TGCAGTGCTAGGACCGGGACTAGCGGGTTGGCAGATACGCAGTATTTT. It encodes CSARTGTSGLADTQYF.

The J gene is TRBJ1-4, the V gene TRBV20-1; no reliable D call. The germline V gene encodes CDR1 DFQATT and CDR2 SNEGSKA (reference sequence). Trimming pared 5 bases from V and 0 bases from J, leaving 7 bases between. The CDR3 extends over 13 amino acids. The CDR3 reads CSAPITTNEKLFF. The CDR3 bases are TGCAGTGCTCCGATAACAACTAATGAAAAACTGTTTTTT.

The CDR3 reads CASSLAPLTDEQYF. DNA of the CDR3: TGTGCCAGCAGCCTGGCTCCCCTAACGGACGAGCAGTACTTC. The chain joins TRBV7-9 to TRBJ2-7; D remains ambiguous. The length of the CDR3 is 14 residues. Germline assignment: CDR1 SEHNR and CDR2 FQNEAQ (reference sequence). The ends were cut back, 5 bases at V and 5 bases at J, with 16 bases in the middle.

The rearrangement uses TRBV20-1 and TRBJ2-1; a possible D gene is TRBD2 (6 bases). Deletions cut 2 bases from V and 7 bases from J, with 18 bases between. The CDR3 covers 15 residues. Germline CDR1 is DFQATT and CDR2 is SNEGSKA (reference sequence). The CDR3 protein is CSARRGKATLNEQFF. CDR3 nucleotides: TGCAGTGCTAGACGCGGGAAGGCCACGCTTAATGAGCAGTTCTTC.

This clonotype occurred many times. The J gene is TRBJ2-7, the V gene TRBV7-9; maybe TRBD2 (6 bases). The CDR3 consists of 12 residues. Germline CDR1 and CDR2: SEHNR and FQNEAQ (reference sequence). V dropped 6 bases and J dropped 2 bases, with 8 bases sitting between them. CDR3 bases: TGTGCCAGCAGTCGGGAGCCCTACGAGCAGTACTTC. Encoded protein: CASSREPYEQYF.

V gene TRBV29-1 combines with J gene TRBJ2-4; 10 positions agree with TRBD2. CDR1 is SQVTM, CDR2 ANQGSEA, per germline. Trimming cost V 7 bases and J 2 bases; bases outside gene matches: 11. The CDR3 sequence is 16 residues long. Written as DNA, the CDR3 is TGCAGCGGCGTGCTAGCGGGAGACGTGACCAAAAACATTCAGTACTTC. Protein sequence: CSGVLAGDVTKNIQYF. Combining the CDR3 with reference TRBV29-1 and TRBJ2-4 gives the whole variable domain SAVISQKPSRDICQRGTSLTIQCQVDSQVTMMFWYRQQPGQSLTLIATANQGSEATYESGFVIDKFPISRPNLTFSTLTVSNMSPEDSSIYLCSGVLAGDVTKNIQYFGAGTRLSVL.

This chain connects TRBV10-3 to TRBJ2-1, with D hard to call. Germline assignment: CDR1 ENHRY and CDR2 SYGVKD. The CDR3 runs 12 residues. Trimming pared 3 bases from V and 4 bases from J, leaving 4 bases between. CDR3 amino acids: CAISDHYNEQFF. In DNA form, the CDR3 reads TGTGCCATCAGTGATCATTACAATGAGCAGTTCTTC.

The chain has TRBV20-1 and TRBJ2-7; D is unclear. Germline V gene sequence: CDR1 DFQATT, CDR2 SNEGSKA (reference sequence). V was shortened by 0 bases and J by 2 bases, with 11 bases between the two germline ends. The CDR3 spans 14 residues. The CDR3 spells CSARDITATYEQYF. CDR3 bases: TGCAGTGCTAGAGATATAACAGCCACCTACGAGCAGTACTTC.

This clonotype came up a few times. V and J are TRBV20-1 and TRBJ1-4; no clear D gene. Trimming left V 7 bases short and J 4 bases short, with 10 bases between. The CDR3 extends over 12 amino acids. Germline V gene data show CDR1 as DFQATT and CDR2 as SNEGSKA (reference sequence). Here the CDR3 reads CSVRRNNEKLFF. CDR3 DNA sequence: TGCAGTGTCCGGAGAAATAATGAAAAACTGTTTTTT.

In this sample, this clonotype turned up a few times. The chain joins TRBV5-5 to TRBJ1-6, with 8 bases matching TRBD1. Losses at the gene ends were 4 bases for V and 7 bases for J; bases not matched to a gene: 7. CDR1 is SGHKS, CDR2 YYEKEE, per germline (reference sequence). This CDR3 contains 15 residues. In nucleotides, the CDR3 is TGTGCCAGCAGCCCGACAGGGGAGTTCAATTCACCCCTCCACTTT. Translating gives CASSPTGEFNSPLHF.

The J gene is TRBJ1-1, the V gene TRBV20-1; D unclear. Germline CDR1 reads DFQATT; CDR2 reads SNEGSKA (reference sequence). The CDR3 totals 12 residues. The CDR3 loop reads CRVDLSNTEAFF. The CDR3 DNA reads TGCAGGGTGGACCTTTCGAACACTGAAGCTTTCTTT.

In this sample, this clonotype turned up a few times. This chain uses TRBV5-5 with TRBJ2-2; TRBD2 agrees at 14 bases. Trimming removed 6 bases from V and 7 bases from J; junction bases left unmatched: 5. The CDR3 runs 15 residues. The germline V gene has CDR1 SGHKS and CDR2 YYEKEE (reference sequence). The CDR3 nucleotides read TGTGCCAGCACCCAGGGACTAGCGGGAGTCGGGGAGCTGTTTTTT. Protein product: CASTQGLAGVGELFF. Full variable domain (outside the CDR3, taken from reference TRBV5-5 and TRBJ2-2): DAGVTQSPTHLIKTRGQQVTLRCSPISGHKSVSWYQQVLGQGPQFIFQYYEKEERGRGNFPDRFSARQFPNYSSELNVNALLLGDSALYLCASTQGLAGVGELFFGEGSRLTVL.

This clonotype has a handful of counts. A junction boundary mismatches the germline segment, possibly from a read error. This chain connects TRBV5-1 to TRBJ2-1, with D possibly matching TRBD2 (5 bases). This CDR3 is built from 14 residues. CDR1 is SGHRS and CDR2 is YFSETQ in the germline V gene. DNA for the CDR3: TGCGCCAGCAGCTTGACCTCAGGCCGAGACTATGGGGTCTTC. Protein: CASSLTSGRDYGVF.

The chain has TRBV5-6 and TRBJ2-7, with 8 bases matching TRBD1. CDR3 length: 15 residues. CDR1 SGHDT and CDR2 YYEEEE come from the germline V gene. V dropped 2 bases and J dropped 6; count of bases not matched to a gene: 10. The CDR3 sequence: CASSLGQGQVVEQYF. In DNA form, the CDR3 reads TGTGCCAGCAGCTTAGGACAGGGCCAGGTGGTCGAGCAGTACTTC.

CDR3 in amino acids: CASSPNRVSGYQSSYNEQFF. CDR3 nucleotide sequence: TGTGCCAGCAGCCCCAATAGGGTTAGCGGTTACCAGAGCTCCTACAATGAGCAGTTCTTC. The rearrangement uses TRBV11-2 and TRBJ2-1; TRBD2 is a possible D gene (6 bases). Germline-derived CDR1 and CDR2 are SGHAT and FQNNGV. The germline V and J ends were trimmed by 5 bases and 0 bases, with 26 bases remaining between them. CDR3 length: 20 amino acids.

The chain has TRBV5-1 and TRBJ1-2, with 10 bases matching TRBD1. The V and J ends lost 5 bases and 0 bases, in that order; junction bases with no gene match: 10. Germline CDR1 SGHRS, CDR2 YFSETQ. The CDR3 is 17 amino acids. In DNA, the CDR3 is TGCGCCAGCAGGACCCGGGACAGGGGCCTATCTAACTATGGCTACACCTTC. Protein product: CASRTRDRGLSNYGYTF.

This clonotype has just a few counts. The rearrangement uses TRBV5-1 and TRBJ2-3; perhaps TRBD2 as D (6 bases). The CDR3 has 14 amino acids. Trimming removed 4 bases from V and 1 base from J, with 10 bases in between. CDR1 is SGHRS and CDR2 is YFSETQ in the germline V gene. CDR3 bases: TGCGCCAGCAGCAGTATAGCGGGCACAGATACGCAGTATTTT. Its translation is CASSSIAGTDTQYF.

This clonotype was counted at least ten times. CDR3 residues: CASSLSGRGETQYF. CDR3 DNA sequence: TGTGCCAGCAGCCTGAGCGGGAGGGGCGAGACCCAGTACTTC. J is TRBJ2-5 and V is TRBV7-3, with 10 positions matching TRBD2. Per germline, CDR1 SGHTA and CDR2 FQGTGA. The CDR3 is 14 residues long. With V trimmed by 5 bases and J by 5 bases, 5 bases remained unmatched.

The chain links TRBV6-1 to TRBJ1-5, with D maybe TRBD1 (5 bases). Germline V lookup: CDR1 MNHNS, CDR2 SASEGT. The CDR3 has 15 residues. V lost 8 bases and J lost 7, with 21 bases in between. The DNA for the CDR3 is TGTGCCAGCGGGAGCCGGAGCCAGGGAAGACAGCCCCAGCATTTT. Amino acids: CASGSRSQGRQPQHF.

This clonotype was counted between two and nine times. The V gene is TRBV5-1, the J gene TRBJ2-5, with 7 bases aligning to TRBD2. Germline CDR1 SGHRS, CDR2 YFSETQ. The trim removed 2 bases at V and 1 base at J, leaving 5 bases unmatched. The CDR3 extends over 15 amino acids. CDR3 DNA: TGCGCCAGCAGCTTCGGGGCTAGCGGCCAAGAGACCCAGTACTTC. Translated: CASSFGASGQETQYF.

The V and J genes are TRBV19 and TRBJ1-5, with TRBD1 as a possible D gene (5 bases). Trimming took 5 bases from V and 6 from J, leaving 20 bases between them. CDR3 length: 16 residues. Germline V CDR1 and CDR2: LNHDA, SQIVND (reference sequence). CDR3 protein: CASSPSKVGRAQPQHF. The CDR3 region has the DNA TGTGCCAGTAGTCCATCAAAGGTGGGGCGCGCTCAGCCCCAGCATTTT. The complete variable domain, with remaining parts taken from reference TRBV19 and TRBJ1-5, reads DGGITQSPKYLFRKEGQNVTLSCEQNLNHDAMYWYRQDPGQGLRLIYYSQIVNDFQKGDIAEGYSVSREKKESFPLTVTSAQKNPTAFYLCASSPSKVGRAQPQHFGDGTRLSIL.

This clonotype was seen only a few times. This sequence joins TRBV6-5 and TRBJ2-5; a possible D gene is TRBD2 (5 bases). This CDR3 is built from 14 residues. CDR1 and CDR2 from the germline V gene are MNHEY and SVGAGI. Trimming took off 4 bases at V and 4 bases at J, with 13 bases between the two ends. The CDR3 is CASSSPFGGETQYF. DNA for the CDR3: TGTGCCAGCAGTTCCCCTTTTGGAGGAGAGACCCAGTACTTC.

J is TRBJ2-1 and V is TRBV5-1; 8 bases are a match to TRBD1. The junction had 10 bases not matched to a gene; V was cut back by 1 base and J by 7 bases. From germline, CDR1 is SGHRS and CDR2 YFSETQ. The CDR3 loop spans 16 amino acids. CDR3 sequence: CASSLFAGGSGNEQFF. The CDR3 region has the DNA TGCGCCAGCAGCTTGTTTGCAGGGGGCTCGGGTAATGAGCAGTTCTTC.

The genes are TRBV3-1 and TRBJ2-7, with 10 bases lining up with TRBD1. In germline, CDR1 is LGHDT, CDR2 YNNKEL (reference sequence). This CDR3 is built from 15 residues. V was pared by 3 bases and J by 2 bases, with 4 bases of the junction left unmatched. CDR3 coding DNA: TGTGCCAGCAGCCATCTGGGGACAGGGGCCTACGAGCAGTACTTC. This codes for CASSHLGTGAYEQYF.

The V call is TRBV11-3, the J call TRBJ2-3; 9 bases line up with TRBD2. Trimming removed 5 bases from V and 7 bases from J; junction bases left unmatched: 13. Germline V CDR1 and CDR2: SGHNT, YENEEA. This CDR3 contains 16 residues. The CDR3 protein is CASSPSTSSGKYTQYF. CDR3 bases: TGTGCCAGCAGCCCTTCGACCTCTAGCGGGAAATATACGCAGTATTTT.

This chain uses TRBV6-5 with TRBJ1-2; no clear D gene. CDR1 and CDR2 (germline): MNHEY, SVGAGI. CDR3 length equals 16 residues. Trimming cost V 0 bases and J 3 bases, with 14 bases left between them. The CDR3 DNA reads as TGTGCCAGCAGTTACTCCGGTGTCGGTGGGGACTATGGCTACACCTTC. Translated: CASSYSGVGGDYGYTF.